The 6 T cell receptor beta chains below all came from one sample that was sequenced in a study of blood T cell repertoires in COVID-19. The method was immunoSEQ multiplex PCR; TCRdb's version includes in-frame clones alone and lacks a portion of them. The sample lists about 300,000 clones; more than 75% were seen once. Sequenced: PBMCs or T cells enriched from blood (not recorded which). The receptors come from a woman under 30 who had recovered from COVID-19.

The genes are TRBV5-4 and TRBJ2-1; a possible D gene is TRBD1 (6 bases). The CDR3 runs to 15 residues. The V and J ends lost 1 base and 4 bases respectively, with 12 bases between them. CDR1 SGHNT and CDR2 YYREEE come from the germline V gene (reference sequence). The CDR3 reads CASSLIGGSYNEQFF. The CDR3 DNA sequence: TGTGCCAGCAGCTTGATAGGGGGATCATACAATGAGCAGTTCTTC.

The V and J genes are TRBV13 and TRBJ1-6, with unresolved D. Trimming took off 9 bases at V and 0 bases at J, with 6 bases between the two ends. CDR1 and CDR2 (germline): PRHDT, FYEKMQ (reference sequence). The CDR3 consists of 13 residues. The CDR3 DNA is TGTGCCAGTTCAGGCTCCTATAATTCACCCCTCCACTTT. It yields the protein CASSGSYNSPLHF.

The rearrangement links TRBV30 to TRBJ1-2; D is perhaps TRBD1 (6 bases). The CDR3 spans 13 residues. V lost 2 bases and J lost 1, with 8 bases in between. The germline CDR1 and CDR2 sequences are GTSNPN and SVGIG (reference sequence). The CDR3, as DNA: TGTGCCTGGAGTCCACAGGGTAACTATGGCTACACCTTC. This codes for CAWSPQGNYGYTF.

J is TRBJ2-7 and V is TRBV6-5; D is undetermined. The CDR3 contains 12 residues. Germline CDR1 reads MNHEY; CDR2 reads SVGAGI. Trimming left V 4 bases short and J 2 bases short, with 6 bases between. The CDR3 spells CASSFPAYEQYF. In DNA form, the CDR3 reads TGTGCCAGCAGTTTCCCCGCCTACGAGCAGTACTTC.

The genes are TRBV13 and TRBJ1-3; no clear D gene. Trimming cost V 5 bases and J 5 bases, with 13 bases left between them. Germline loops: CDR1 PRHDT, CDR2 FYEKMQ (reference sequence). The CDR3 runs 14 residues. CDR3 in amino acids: CASSEGLGRNTIYF. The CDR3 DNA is TGTGCCAGCAGCGAAGGACTGGGCAGAAACACCATATATTTT.

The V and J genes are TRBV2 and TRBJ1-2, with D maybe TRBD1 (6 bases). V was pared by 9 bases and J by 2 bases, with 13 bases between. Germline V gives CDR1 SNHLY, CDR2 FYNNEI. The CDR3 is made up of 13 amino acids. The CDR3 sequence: CARTMDRNYGYTF. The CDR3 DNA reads TGTGCCAGAACTATGGACAGAAACTATGGCTACACCTTC. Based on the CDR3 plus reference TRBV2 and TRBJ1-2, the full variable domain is EPEVTQTPSHQVTQMGQEVILRCVPISNHLYFYWYRQILGQKVEFLVSFYNNEISEKSEIFDDQFSVERPDGSNFTLKIRSTKLEDSAMYFCARTMDRNYGYTFGSGTRLTVV.